This note documents a single TCR beta chain sequence. In the original analysis: Amplification from reference gene primers served as the basis for estimated nucleated cell counts. The table came from immunoSEQ multiplex PCR; TCRdb's copy has only in-frame clones and leaves some out. V and J calls plus clone size are reproduced from that table; the DNA served to infer D and trimming. The table records about 45,000 clones, roughly 87% of them present only once. These data are taken from a study of blood T cell repertoires in COVID-19. At the level of the study: Whether acute or convalescent, the COVID-19 samples came from the United States, Italy and Spain. PBMCs, B-cell-depleted T cells, or T cells were the source of the cDNA or gDNA that made up the material.

Sequencing input: peripheral blood. This TCR derives from a woman over 75 with active COVID-19.

CDR3 coding DNA: TGTGCCAGCAGCTTGGGCAGGGCGAACACTGAAGCTTTCTTT. Its translation: CASSLGRANTEAFF. This chain uses TRBV5-5 with TRBJ1-1; tentatively, D is TRBD1 (5 bases). CDR3 length equals 14 residues. V lost 0 bases to trimming and J lost 1 base, with 7 bases between them. Germline V gene data show CDR1 as SGHKS and CDR2 as YYEKEE (reference sequence). The whole variable domain, filled in from reference TRBV5-5 and TRBJ1-1, reads DAGVTQSPTHLIKTRGQQVTLRCSPISGHKSVSWYQQVLGQGPQFIFQYYEKEERGRGNFPDRFSARQFPNYSSELNVNALLLGDSALYLCASSLGRANTEAFFGQGTRLTVV.